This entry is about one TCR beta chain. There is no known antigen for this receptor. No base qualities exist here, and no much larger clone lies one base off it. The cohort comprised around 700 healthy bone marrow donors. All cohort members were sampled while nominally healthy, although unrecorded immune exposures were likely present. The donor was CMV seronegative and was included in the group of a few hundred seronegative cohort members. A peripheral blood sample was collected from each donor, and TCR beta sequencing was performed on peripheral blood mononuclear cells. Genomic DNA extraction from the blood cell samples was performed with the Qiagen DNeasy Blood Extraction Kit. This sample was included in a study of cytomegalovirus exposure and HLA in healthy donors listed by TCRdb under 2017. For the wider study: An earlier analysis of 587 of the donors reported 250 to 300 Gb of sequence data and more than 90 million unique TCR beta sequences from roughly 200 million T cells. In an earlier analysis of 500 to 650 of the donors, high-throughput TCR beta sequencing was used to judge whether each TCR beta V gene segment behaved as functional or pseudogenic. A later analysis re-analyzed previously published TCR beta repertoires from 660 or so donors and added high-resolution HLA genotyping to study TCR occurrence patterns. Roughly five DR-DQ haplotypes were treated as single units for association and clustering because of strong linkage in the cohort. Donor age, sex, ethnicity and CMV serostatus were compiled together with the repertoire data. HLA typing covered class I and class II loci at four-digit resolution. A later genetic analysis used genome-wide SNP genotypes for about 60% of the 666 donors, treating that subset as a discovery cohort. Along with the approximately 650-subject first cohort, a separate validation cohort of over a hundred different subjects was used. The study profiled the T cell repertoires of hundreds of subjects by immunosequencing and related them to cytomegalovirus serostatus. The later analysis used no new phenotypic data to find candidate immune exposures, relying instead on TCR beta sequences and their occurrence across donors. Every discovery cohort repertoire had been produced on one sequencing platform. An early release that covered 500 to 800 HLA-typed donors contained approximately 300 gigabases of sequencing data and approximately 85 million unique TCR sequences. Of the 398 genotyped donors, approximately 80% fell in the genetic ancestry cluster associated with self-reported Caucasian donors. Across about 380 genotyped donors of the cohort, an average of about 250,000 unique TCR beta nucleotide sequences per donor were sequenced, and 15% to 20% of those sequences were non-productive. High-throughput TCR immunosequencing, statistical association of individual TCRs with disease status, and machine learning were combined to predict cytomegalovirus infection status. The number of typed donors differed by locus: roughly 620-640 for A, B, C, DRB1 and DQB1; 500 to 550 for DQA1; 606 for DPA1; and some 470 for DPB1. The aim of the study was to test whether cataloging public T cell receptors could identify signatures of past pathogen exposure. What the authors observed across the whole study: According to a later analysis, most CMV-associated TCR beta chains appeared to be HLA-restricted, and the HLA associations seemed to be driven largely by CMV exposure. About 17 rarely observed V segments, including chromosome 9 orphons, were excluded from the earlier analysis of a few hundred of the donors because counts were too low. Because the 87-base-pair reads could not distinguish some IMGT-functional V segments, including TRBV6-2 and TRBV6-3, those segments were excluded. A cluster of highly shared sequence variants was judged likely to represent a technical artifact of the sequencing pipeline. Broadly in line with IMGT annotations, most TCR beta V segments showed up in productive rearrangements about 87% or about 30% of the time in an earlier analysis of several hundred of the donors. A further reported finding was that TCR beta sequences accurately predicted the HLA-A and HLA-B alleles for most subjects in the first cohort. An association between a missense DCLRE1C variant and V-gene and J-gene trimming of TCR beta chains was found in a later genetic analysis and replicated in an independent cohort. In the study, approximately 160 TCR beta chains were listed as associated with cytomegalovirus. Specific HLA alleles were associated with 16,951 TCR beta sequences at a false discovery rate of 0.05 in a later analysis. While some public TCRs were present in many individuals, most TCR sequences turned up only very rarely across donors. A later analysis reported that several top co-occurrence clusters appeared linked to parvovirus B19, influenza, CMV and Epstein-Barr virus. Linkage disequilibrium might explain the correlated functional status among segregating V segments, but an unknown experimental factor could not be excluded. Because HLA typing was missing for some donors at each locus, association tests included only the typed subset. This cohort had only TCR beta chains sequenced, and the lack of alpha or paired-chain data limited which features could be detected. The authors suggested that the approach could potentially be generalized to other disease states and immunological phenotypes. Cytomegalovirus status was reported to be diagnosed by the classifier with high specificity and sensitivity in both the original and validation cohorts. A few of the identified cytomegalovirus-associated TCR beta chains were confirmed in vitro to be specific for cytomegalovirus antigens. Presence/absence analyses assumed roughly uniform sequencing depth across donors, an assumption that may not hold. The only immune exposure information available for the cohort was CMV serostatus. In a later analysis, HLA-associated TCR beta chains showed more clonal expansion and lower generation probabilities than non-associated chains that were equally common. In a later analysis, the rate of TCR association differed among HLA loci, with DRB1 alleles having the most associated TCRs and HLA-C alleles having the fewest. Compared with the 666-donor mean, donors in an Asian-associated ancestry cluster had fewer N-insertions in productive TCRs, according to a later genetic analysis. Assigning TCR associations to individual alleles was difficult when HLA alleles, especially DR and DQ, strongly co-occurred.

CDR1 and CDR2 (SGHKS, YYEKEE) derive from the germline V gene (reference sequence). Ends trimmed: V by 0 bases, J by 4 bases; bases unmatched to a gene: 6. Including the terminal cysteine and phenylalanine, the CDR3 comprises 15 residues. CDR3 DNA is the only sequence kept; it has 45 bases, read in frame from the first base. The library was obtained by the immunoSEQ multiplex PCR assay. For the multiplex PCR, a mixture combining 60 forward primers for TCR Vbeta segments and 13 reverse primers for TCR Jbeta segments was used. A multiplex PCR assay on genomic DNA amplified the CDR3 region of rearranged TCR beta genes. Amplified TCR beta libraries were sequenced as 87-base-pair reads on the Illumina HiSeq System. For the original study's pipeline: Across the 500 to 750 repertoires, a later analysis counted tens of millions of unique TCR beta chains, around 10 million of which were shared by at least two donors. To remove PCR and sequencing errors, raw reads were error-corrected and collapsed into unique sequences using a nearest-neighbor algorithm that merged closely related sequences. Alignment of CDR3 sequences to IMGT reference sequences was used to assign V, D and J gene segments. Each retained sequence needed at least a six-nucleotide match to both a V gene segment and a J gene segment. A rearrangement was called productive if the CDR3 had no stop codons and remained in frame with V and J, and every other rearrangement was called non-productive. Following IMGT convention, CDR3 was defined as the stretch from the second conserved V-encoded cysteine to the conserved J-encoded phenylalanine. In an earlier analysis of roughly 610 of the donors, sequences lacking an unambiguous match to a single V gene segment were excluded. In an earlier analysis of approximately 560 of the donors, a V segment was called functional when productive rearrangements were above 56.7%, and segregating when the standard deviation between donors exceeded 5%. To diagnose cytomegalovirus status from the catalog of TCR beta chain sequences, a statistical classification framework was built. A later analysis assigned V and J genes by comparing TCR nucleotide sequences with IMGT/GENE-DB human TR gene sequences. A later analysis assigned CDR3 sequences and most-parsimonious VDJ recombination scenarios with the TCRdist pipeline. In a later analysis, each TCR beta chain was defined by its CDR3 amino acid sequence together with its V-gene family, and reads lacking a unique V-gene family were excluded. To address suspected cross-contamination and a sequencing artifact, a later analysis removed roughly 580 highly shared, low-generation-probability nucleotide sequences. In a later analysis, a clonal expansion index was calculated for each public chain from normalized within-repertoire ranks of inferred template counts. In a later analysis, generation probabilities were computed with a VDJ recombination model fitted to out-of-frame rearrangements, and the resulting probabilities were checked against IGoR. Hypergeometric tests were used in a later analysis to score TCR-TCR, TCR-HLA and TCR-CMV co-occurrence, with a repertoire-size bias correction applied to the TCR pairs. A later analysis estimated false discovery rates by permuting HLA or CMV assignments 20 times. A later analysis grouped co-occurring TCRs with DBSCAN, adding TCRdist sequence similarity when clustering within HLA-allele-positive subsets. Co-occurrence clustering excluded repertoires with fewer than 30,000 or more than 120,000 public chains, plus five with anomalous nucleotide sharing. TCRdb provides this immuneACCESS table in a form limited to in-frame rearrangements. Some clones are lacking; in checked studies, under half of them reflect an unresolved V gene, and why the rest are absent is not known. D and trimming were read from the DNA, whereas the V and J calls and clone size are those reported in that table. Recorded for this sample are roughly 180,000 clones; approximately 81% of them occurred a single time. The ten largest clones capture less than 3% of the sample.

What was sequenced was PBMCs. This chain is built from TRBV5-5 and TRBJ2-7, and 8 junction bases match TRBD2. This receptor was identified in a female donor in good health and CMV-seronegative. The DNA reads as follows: TGTGCCAGCAGCTTGGAGCGAGCGGGAGAATACGAGCAGTACTTC. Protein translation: CASSLERAGEYEQYF.